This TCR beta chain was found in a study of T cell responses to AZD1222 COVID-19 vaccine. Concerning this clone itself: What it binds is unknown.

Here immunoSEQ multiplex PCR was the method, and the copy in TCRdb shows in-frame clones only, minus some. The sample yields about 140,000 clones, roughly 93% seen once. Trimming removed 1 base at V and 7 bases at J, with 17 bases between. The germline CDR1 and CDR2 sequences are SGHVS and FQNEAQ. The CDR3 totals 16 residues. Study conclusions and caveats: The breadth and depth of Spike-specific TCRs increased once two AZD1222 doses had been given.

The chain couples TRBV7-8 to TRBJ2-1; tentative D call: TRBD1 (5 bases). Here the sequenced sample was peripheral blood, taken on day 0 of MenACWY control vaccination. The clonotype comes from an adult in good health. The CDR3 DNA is TGTGCCAGCAGCTTAGTTTTTGGACATTCGGCGAATGAGCAGTTCTTC. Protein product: CASSLVFGHSANEQFF.